Below, one TCR beta chain is given with its context. Its target is unknown. This sample stems from a study of OX40 agonist ivuxolimab in advanced cancers. Some clones are missing from TCRdb's copy, which holds only in-frame ones; the method was immunoSEQ multiplex PCR. The sample yields some 97,000 clones, about nine tenths seen once. Patients with autoimmune history or systemic immunosuppression were excluded. On cycle 4 day 1 and cycle 7 day 1, as well as at baseline, blood was sampled. Overall study results and limits: At 0.1 to 3.0 mg/kg, clonal expansion of CD4+ and CD8+ blood T cells had occurred by week 6.

The clonotype comes from an adult with an advanced solid tumor such as melanoma, head and neck, liver or kidney cancer. Sample: CD4+ or CD8+ T cells sorted from blood, taken in a trial of the OX40 agonist ivuxolimab.

The CDR3, as DNA: TGTGCCAGCTCACCAACGCAGAACTATGGCTACACCTTC. Residues: CASSPTQNYGYTF. This chain joins TRBV18 and TRBJ1-2; D is ambiguous. CDR1 is KGHSH and CDR2 is LQKENI in the germline V gene. The CDR3 length is 13 residues. Trimming removed 2 bases at V and 2 bases at J, with 6 bases between.